The 10 T cell receptor beta chains below all came from one sample that was sequenced in a study of T cells after posttransplantation cyclophosphamide. Data came from immunoSEQ multiplex PCR; TCRdb stores just in-frame clones and leaves some out. The sample records about 22,000 clones, approximately 88% being singletons. Methotrexate plus calcineurin inhibitor accompanied controls' myeloablative marrow transplants; sampling was 1 year later. The sample here was PBMCs, taken after an allogeneic stem cell transplant with a calcineurin inhibitor and methotrexate. The receptor source for this set is a female patient aged 45 to 65 who received an allogeneic stem cell transplant from an unrelated donor, was CMV-positive, and had chronic GVHD only. Part of the T cells may come from the graft donor.

The genes are TRBV10-3 and TRBJ1-1, with no clear D. The germline CDR1 and CDR2 sequences are ENHRY and SYGVKD. Trimming took 10 bases from V and 0 from J, leaving 12 bases between them. The CDR3 sequence is 13 residues long. Here the CDR3 reads CATFPDMNTEAFF. CDR3 nucleotides: TGTGCCACGTTTCCAGATATGAACACTGAAGCTTTCTTT.

The chain combines TRBV5-1 with TRBJ2-3, with TRBD1 matching over 8 bases. Germline V lookup: CDR1 SGHRS, CDR2 YFSETQ. This CDR3 has 16 residues. The V segment lost 5 bases and the J segment 0 bases; nucleotides outside the gene matches: 8. The CDR3 region is CASSPLTGGSTDTQYF. CDR3 DNA: TGCGCCAGCAGTCCCCTCACAGGGGGTAGCACAGATACGCAGTATTTT.

V and J are TRBV5-1 and TRBJ2-1; 12 nucleotides agree with TRBD2. The CDR3 runs to 15 residues. With 2 bases clipped from V and 5 bases from J, the junction kept 2 bases outside the gene matches. Germline CDR1 SGHRS, CDR2 YFSETQ. As DNA, the CDR3 is TGCGCCAGCAGCTTTCTAGCGGGAGGGCACAATGAGCAGTTCTTC. Amino acids: CASSFLAGGHNEQFF.

The chain couples TRBV27 to TRBJ2-2; possible D gene TRBD2, 6 bases. The CDR3 covers 15 residues. The germline V and J ends were trimmed by 2 bases and 2 bases, with 9 bases remaining between them. The germline gives CDR1 MNHEY, CDR2 SMNVEV (reference sequence). CDR3 sequence reads: CASSLLALNTGELFF. The CDR3 region has the DNA TGTGCCAGCAGTTTACTAGCGCTAAACACCGGGGAGCTGTTTTTT.

The rearrangement uses TRBV4-1 and TRBJ2-2; D possibly corresponds to TRBD2 (6 bases). Germline values: CDR1 MGHRA, CDR2 YSYEKL. Trimming left V 4 bases short and J 4 bases short, with 13 bases between. The CDR3 contains 15 residues. CDR3 amino acids: CASSPERAGTGELFF. The DNA of the CDR3 is TGCGCCAGCAGCCCGGAGCGGGCTGGCACCGGGGAGCTGTTTTTT.

The gene calls are TRBV28 and TRBJ1-5; D perhaps matches TRBD1 (6 bases). The germline V and J ends were trimmed by 4 bases and 0 bases, with 10 bases remaining between them. This CDR3 has 15 amino acids. Per the germline V gene, CDR1 is MDHEN and CDR2 is SYDVKM. CDR3 nucleotides: TGTGCCAGCAGTTCAACAGGGTTTAGCAATCAGCCCCAGCATTTT. Residues: CASSSTGFSNQPQHF.

The J gene is TRBJ1-3, the V gene TRBV6-6, with TRBD1 identical over 7 bases. The V and J ends lost 2 bases and 3 bases, in that order; junction bases with no gene match: 4. In germline, CDR1 is MNHNY, CDR2 SVGAGI (reference sequence). CDR3 size: 15 residues. The CDR3 nucleotides are TGTGCCAGCAGTTACAGGGGGCCAGGTGGAAACACCATATATTTT. This codes for CASSYRGPGGNTIYF.

This clone occurred once. The chain has TRBV27 and TRBJ2-1, with 14 bases identical to TRBD2. The CDR3 is made up of 16 amino acids. From germline, CDR1 is MNHEY and CDR2 SMNVEV (reference sequence). V was pared by 7 bases and J by 6 bases, with 8 bases of the junction left unmatched. The CDR3 loop is CASTSGLAGVVNEQFF. For the CDR3, the DNA is TGTGCCAGCACTTCGGGACTAGCGGGAGTAGTCAATGAGCAGTTCTTC.

The chain is built from TRBV28 and TRBJ2-2; a weak D match, TRBD1 (5 bases). Per germline, CDR1 MDHEN and CDR2 SYDVKM. The CDR3 spans 14 residues. V shed 11 bases and J shed 0 bases, with 13 bases lying between them. The CDR3 reads CALKGRPNTGELFF. The CDR3 nucleotides are TGTGCCCTCAAGGGGCGGCCGAACACCGGGGAGCTGTTTTTT.

The rearrangement links TRBV21-1 to TRBJ1-6; the table calls TRBD1, which could not be checked here. TRBV21-1 is designated a pseudogene. The CDR3 covers 14 residues. The CDR3 loop is CASPPRTGNSPLHF. CDR3 sequence (DNA): TGTGCCAGCCCCCCCCGGACAGGGAATTCACCCCTCCACTTT.